This T cell receptor beta chain derives from a study of shared clonotypes between healthy human individuals. At the level of the study: Donor ages ranged 18 to 49 years: a couple of women, a few men.

Profiling relied on immunoSEQ multiplex PCR, and the TCRdb table lists in-frame clones only, not all of them. This sample yields about 1.1 million clones, of which 60% to 80% are seen a single time; about 0.94% belongs to the top ten. Study-level findings and limits: Sampling was confined to blood; repertoires within tissues likely differ. Naive CD4 clonotypes were shared across several donors at around 5%. It was expected that sequencing depth would affect clonotype sharing among donors.

With respect to this clone: What it binds is not known.

Trimming took off 5 bases at V and 4 bases at J, with 10 bases between the two ends. Germline-derived CDR1 and CDR2 are SGHRS and YFSETQ. CDR3 size: 13 residues. The receptor's source is a man aged 18-30 years in good health. Some clones in this sample may be carry-over from other donors' samples. The source material was memory CD4+ T cells from PBMCs. The subset: CD45RA-negative fraction. The V and J genes are TRBV5-1 and TRBJ2-1, with D possibly TRBD2 on 5 matching bases. As DNA, the CDR3 is TGCGCCAGCAGGGCGGGCCAATACAATGAGCAGTTCTTC. It yields the protein CASRAGQYNEQFF.